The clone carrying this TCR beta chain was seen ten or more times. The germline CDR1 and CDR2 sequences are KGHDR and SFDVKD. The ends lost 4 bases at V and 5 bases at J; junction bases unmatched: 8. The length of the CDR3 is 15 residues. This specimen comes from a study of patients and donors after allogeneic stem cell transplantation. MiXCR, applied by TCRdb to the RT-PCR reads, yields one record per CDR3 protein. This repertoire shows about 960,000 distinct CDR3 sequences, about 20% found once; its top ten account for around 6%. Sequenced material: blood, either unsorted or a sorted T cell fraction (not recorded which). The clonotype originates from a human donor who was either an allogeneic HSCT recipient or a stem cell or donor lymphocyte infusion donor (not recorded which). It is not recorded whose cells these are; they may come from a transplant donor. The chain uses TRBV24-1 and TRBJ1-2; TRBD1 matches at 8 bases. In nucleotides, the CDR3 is TGTGCCACCAGTGACTCGACAGGGGTGTCGTATGGCTACACCTTC. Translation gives CATSDSTGVSYGYTF.